This T cell receptor (beta chain) was captured in a study of control samples from healthy donors and cancer patients. The protocol was immunoSEQ multiplex PCR, while the TCRdb copy is restricted to in-frame clones and leaves out a portion. The data show about 28,000 clones, with around nine tenths seen just once and about 1.5% held by the top ten. Sequenced input: PBMCs. The sequence derives from a woman aged 40-49 years with lung cancer.

DNA for the CDR3: TGTGCCAGCAGTGACGCGGTAGGGGGAGGGGACCCGTTCTTC. Translation gives CASSDAVGGGDPFF. This chain links TRBV2 with TRBJ2-1; tentative D call: TRBD2 (7 bases). V lost 3 bases to trimming and J lost 15 bases, with 21 bases between them. The CDR3 is made up of 14 amino acids. Germline CDR1 SNHLY, CDR2 FYNNEI.